The present T cell receptor (beta chain) was sequenced within a study of CD8 T cells in Susac syndrome. Blood CD8+ and CD4+ T cells underwent high-throughput TCR beta sequencing. Multiple sclerosis controls were treatment-naive patients with stable or active relapsing-remitting disease. CD8+ and CD4+ T cells were negatively isolated; TEMRA cells were FACS-enriched. The germline V gene has CDR1 KGHSH and CDR2 LQKENI. The CDR3 is 17 amino acids. Trimming took 0 bases from V and 0 from J; bases not matched to a gene: 2. RNA was extracted with the RNeasy kit, and a quantity of about 0.45 to 1 ug was reverse transcribed using random hexamers. Amplification of TCR beta CDR3 used immunoSEQ multiplex PCR across 54 Vbeta and 13 Jbeta. TCRdb used MiXCR to reprocess the immunoSEQ multiplex PCR reads, holding one entry per CDR3 protein. Of roughly 300,000 distinct CDR3 sequences in the sample, about 88% were seen once.

V usage is TRBV18 and J usage is TRBJ2-1; TRBD2 matches at 10 bases. The source is a human donor with multiple sclerosis. The sequenced sample consisted of CD8+ T cells from PBMCs. DNA of the CDR3: TGTGCCAGCTCACCACCGGCTAGCGGGAGCTCCTACAATGAGCAGTTCTTC. Its translation: CASSPPASGSSYNEQFF.